The present T cell receptor (beta chain) was sequenced within a study of T cell responses to AZD1222 COVID-19 vaccine. Generated by immunoSEQ multiplex PCR, the TCRdb table keeps only in-frame clones and is missing some. This sample has about 120,000 clones, with 88% found just once. The ends were cut back, 3 bases at V and 4 bases at J, with 10 bases in the middle. The CDR3 totals 13 residues. Germline CDR1 and CDR2: SGHTS and YDEGEE. The TCR comes from an adult in good health. The rearrangement links TRBV5-8 to TRBJ2-5, with D perhaps matching TRBD1 or TRBD2 (6 bases each). This specimen was peripheral blood, taken on day 0 of AZD1222 vaccination. CDR3 amino acids: CASSWRGLETQYF. The CDR3 DNA is TGTGCCAGCAGCTGGAGGGGGTTAGAGACCCAGTACTTC.